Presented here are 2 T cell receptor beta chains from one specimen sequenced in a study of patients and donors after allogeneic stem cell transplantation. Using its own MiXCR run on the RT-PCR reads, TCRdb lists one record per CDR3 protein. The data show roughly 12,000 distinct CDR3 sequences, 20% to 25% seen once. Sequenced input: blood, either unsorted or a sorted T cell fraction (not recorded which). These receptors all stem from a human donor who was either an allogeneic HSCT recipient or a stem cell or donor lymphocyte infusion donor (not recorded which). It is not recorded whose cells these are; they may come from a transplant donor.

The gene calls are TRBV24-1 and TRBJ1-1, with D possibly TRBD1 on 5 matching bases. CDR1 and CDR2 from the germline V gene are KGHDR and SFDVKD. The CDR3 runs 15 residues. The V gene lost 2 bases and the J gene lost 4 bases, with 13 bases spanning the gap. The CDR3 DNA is TGTGCCACCAGTGATTCGGGACGGACGGGCACTGAAGCTTTCTTT. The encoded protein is CATSDSGRTGTEAFF.

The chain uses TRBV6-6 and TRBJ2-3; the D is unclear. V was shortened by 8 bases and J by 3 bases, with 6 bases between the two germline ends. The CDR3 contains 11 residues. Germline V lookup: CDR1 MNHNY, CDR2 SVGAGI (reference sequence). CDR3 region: CASGVTDTQYF. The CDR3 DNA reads TGTGCCAGCGGGGTTACAGATACGCAGTATTTT.